These 26 T cell receptor beta chains originate from one sample sequenced in a study of Ad26.COV2.S vaccination and SARS-CoV-2 variants. The method was immunoSEQ multiplex PCR; TCRdb's version includes in-frame clones alone and lacks a portion of them. This sample carries about 400,000 clones, approximately 87% of them seen once, and the ten largest clones take 3.6%. As for treatment: approximately 18 received Ad26.COV2.S at low or high dose, single or two shots; 5 received placebo; per-sample allocation not given. Samples came from day 63 after the first vaccine or placebo injection. The sample in question was peripheral blood, obtained in a trial of Ad26.COV2.S vaccine versus placebo. The receptors were sampled from a person between 18 and 59 years old who received the Ad26.COV2.S COVID-19 vaccine or a placebo.

The V call is TRBV9, the J call TRBJ1-3; D gene uncertain. The germline V and J ends were trimmed by 0 bases and 8 bases, with 6 bases remaining between them. The CDR3 extends over 12 amino acids. The germline V gene has CDR1 SGDLS and CDR2 YYNGEE. The CDR3: CASSVAEDTIYF. The DNA of the CDR3 is TGTGCCAGCAGCGTAGCGGAGGACACCATATATTTT.

This clone was seen a few times. V and J are TRBV11-2 and TRBJ1-6, with TRBD1 matching over 8 bases. The CDR3 is 14 residues long. Per the germline V gene, CDR1 is SGHAT and CDR2 is FQNNGV. V was clipped by 4 bases and J by 11 bases; unmatched bases: 7. This chain's CDR3 is CASSSSGGTAPLHF. CDR3 bases: TGTGCCAGCAGCTCCTCAGGGGGCACTGCACCCCTCCACTTT.

This rearrangement joins TRBV23-1 to TRBJ2-7; D is unclear. TRBV23-1 is known as an ORF, though its function is uncertain. The CDR3 contains 17 residues. The V and J ends lost 0 bases and 7 bases respectively, with 22 bases between them. CDR3 nucleotides: TGCGCCAGCAGTCAATCGCCACCGGAAAGGCCACCAGCTGAGCAGTACTTC. Its protein product is CASSQSPPERPPAEQYF.

This clone was detected only a few times. The V gene is TRBV30, the J gene TRBJ1-5; possibly TRBD1 for D (5 bases). From germline, CDR1 is GTSNPN and CDR2 SVGIG (reference sequence). CDR3 length: 13 amino acids. V shed 5 bases and J shed 0 bases, with 8 bases lying between them. CDR3 in DNA: TGTGCCTGGGGGGCCGATAGCAATCAGCCCCAGCATTTT. Translation: CAWGADSNQPQHF.

This clone has only one observation. This chain links TRBV4-2 with TRBJ2-7, with a possible D match to TRBD2 (6 bases). The germline CDR1 and CDR2 sequences are LGHNA and YNFKEQ. The CDR3 has 16 residues. Trimming shortened V by 0 bases and J by 4 bases, and 16 bases separated the two germline ends. CDR3 region: CASSQDFASATYEQYF. The CDR3 DNA reads TGTGCCAGCAGCCAAGATTTCGCTAGCGCGACTTACGAGCAGTACTTC.

This clone has ten or more counts. This chain connects TRBV29-1 to TRBJ2-3; 12 bases map to TRBD2. V lost 6 bases to trimming and J lost 5 bases; unmatched junction nucleotides: 6. Germline CDR1 SQVTM, CDR2 ANQGSEA. The CDR3 runs to 14 residues. CDR3 in DNA: TGCAGCGTCGATCCGGGACTAGCGGGAGATACGCAGTATTTT. Protein product: CSVDPGLAGDTQYF.

The chain joins TRBV19 to TRBJ2-1; no definite D call. With 3 bases removed from V and 9 bases from J, the gap between germline ends came to 6 bases. This CDR3 contains 11 residues. CDR1 LNHDA and CDR2 SQIVND come from the germline V gene (reference sequence). The CDR3, as DNA: TGTGCCAGTAGTATCCTAAGTGAGCAGTTCTTC. Protein product: CASSILSEQFF.

A remark on this clone: Different DNA sequences within this sample yield the same CDR3. The J gene is TRBJ2-7, the V gene TRBV9; 12 bases are a match to TRBD1. CDR3 length: 15 amino acids. Trimming removed 0 bases from V and 5 bases from J; junction bases left unmatched: 3. Germline V CDR1 and CDR2: SGDLS, YYNGEE. CDR3 coding DNA: TGTGCCAGCAGCGTAGGGGGACAGGGGGCTAACGAGCAGTACTTC. This translates into CASSVGGQGANEQYF.

This chain uses TRBV18 with TRBJ2-7; no definite D call. Between the trimmed V and J ends, which lost 3 bases and 2 bases, there was a span of 5 bases. CDR1 and CDR2 from the germline V gene are KGHSH and LQKENI. The CDR3 runs 12 residues. The CDR3 spells CASSPTTYEQYF. The CDR3 bases are TGTGCCAGCTCACCGACCACCTACGAGCAGTACTTC.

The chain combines TRBV7-2 with TRBJ2-2; a weak D match, TRBD2 (7 bases). The CDR3 has 16 residues. In germline, CDR1 is SGHTA, CDR2 FQGNSA. Trimming left V 7 bases short and J 1 base short, with 16 bases between. CDR3 residues: CASTRPGGGNTGELFF. In nucleotides, the CDR3 is TGTGCCAGCACCAGACCGGGGGGCGGGAACACCGGGGAGCTGTTTTTT.

The chain is built from TRBV4-3 and TRBJ2-1; weak D call: TRBD2 (6 bases). Trimming shortened V by 3 bases and J by 5 bases, and 8 bases separated the two germline ends. The CDR3 totals 13 residues. Germline values: CDR1 LGHNA, CDR2 YSLEER. The CDR3 region is CASSHGSHNEQFF. CDR3 sequence (DNA): TGCGCCAGCAGCCACGGGAGCCACAATGAGCAGTTCTTC.

In regard to this clone: This specimen includes other DNA sequences encoding the same CDR3. The CDR3 is CASSVGGETQYF. DNA for the CDR3: TGTGCCAGCAGCGTAGGAGGGGAGACCCAGTACTTC. The chain employs TRBV9 and TRBJ2-5; D might be TRBD2 (5 bases). Germline CDR1 is SGDLS and CDR2 is YYNGEE. V lost 0 bases, J lost 5 bases, and 5 bases lay in between. This CDR3 contains 12 residues.

This chain uses TRBV15 with TRBJ1-3; D gene ambiguous. CDR3 length: 15 residues. From germline, CDR1 is LNHNV and CDR2 YYDKDF (reference sequence). V lost 0 bases and J 0 bases, leaving 6 bases between the germline ends. The CDR3 DNA follows: TGTGCCACCAGCAGAGATGGGGACTCTGGAAACACCATATATTTT. It codes for CATSRDGDSGNTIYF.

This clone showed up just once. The chain has TRBV7-2 and TRBJ1-2; D possibly corresponds to TRBD1 (5 bases). The CDR3 consists of 15 residues. Germline CDR1 is SGHTA and CDR2 is FQGNSA. Trimming left V 3 bases short and J 4 bases short, with 15 bases between. The CDR3 nucleotides are TGTGCCAGCAGCTTCATCTCTCCCAGGGTCTATGGCTACACCTTC. It translates to CASSFISPRVYGYTF.

CDR3 bases: TGTGCCACCAGCCGCTCGGGGGGCACTAATGAAAAACTGTTTTTT. The encoded protein is CATSRSGGTNEKLFF. The chain links TRBV15 to TRBJ1-4; a weak D match, TRBD1 (6 bases). The length of the CDR3 is 15 residues. Trimming pared 5 bases from V and 2 bases from J, leaving 12 bases between. Germline values: CDR1 LNHNV, CDR2 YYDKDF (reference sequence).

The chain combines TRBV5-5 with TRBJ1-5, with a possible D match to TRBD1 (5 bases). The germline V and J ends were trimmed by 4 bases and 4 bases, with 15 bases remaining between them. This CDR3 has 15 residues. CDR1 is SGHKS, CDR2 YYEKEE, per germline (reference sequence). As DNA, the CDR3 is TGTGCCAGCAGCCGGGGGTTTCTGATTAATCAGCCCCAGCATTTT. This gives the protein CASSRGFLINQPQHF.

The chain employs TRBV7-9 and TRBJ2-3; a weak D match, TRBD1 (6 bases). The CDR3 is 13 residues long. Trimming cost V 8 bases and J 10 bases, with 19 bases left between them. Looked up from germline, CDR1 is SEHNR and CDR2 is FQNEAQ (reference sequence). As DNA, the CDR3 is TGTGCCAGCTCCGCTACCAGGGGACCCCCGCAGTATTTT. Its protein product is CASSATRGPPQYF.

This clone has only one observation. V gene TRBV13 combines with J gene TRBJ2-7; 9 nucleotides agree with TRBD1. CDR1 PRHDT and CDR2 FYEKMQ come from the germline V gene (reference sequence). This CDR3 has 15 residues. Unmatched junction bases numbered 7, after V lost 4 bases and J lost 3 bases. The CDR3 sequence is CASSSLGQGFYEQYF. The CDR3 DNA reads TGTGCCAGCAGCTCTCTTGGACAGGGGTTCTACGAGCAGTACTTC.

V is TRBV6-1 and J is TRBJ2-5; TRBD2 agrees at 7 bases. The CDR3 contains 15 residues. V trimming: 3 bases; J trimming: 1 base; junction bases outside the gene matches: 5. Germline CDR1 is MNHNS and CDR2 is SASEGT. As DNA, the CDR3 is TGTGCCAGCAGTGACGACGGGGGGTTCCAAGAGACCCAGTACTTC. Translating gives CASSDDGGFQETQYF.

V usage is TRBV18 and J usage is TRBJ2-5, with TRBD1 matching 8 bases. CDR1 and CDR2 from the germline V gene are KGHSH and LQKENI. The CDR3 has 14 amino acids. The V gene end was trimmed by 2 bases and the J gene end by 3 bases; junction bases not matched to a gene: 2. The CDR3: CASSPTTGEETQYF. CDR3 nucleotides: TGTGCCAGCTCACCAACGACAGGGGAAGAGACCCAGTACTTC.

The chain has TRBV3-1 (or the pseudogene TRBV3-2) and TRBJ2-1, with 11 bases matching TRBD2. This CDR3 spans 15 amino acids. Germline CDR1 reads LGHDT; CDR2 reads YNNKEL (reference sequence). V lost 0 bases, J lost 14 bases, and 9 bases stayed unmatched. The CDR3 DNA is TGTGCCAGCAGCCAAGAGCCTAGCGGGGGGCCCAAAAAGTTCTTC. Amino acid sequence: CASSQEPSGGPKKFF.

This clone was counted a single time. For the CDR3, the DNA is TGTGCCAGCAGCCCGACAGGGGCCTACGAGCAGTACTTC. This encodes CASSPTGAYEQYF. The gene calls are TRBV12-3 or TRBV12-4 and TRBJ2-7, with 8 bases matching TRBD1. The CDR3 is 13 amino acids. The V and J ends lost 6 bases and 2 bases, in that order; junction bases with no gene match: 3.

The rearrangement joins TRBV2 to TRBJ2-3; no definite D call. This CDR3 contains 14 residues. Germline CDR1 is SNHLY and CDR2 is FYNNEI. V was pared by 4 bases and J by 1 base, with 9 bases between. This CDR3 reads CASSVRAGTDTQYF. CDR3 nucleotide sequence: TGTGCCAGCAGTGTTAGGGCAGGCACAGATACGCAGTATTTT.

The gene calls are TRBV2 and TRBJ2-3; D is undetermined. The CDR3 has 15 amino acids. Germline values: CDR1 SNHLY, CDR2 FYNNEI. V gave up 2 bases and J gave up 2 bases, with 11 bases separating them. This CDR3 reads CASSESTVFTDTQYF. CDR3 in DNA: TGTGCCAGCAGTGAAAGCACCGTGTTCACAGATACGCAGTATTTT.

The V call is TRBV11-2, the J call TRBJ1-1; the D is unclear. Trimming removed 0 bases at V and 1 base at J, with 3 bases between. CDR1 is SGHAT, CDR2 FQNNGV, per germline. The CDR3 covers 13 residues. This chain's CDR3 is CASSLEANTEAFF. As DNA, the CDR3 is TGTGCCAGCAGCTTAGAAGCGAACACTGAAGCTTTCTTT. The variable domain in full, with the rest retrieved from reference TRBV11-2 and TRBJ1-1, is EAGVAQSPRYKIIEKRQSVAFWCNPISGHATLYWYQQILGQGPKLLIQFQNNGVVDDSQLPKDRFSAERLKGVDSTLKIQPAKLEDSAVYLCASSLEANTEAFFGQGTRLTVV.

The chain is built from TRBV5-4 and TRBJ1-6; tentatively, D is TRBD1 (5 bases). Germline assignment: CDR1 SGHNT and CDR2 YYREEE (reference sequence). V dropped 4 bases and J dropped 10 bases, with 12 bases sitting between them. The CDR3 is 13 residues long. The CDR3 reads CASSARQGSPLHF. The CDR3 nucleotides read TGTGCCAGCAGCGCGCGGCAGGGATCACCCCTCCACTTT. Looking up the rest from reference TRBV5-4 and TRBJ1-6 gives the full variable domain: ETGVTQSPTHLIKTRGQQVTLRCSSQSGHNTVSWYQQALGQGPQFIFQYYREEENGRGNFPPRFSGLQFPNYSSELNVNALELDDSALYLCASSARQGSPLHFGNGTRLTVT.